Below, 29 T cell receptor beta chains from the same sample are listed, as sequenced in a study of cytomegalovirus exposure and HLA in healthy donors (dated by TCRdb to 2016 to 2017). The method behind the library was the immunoSEQ multiplex PCR assay. For the multiplex PCR, a mixture combining 60 forward primers for TCR Vbeta segments and 13 reverse primers for TCR Jbeta segments was used. Drawn from immuneACCESS, this table holds only the in-frame rearrangements with V and J called that TCRdb kept. Clones are partly lost; checked studies trace under half to an unresolved V gene and leave the rest unexplained. This sample comprises 150,000 to 200,000 clones, 78% of them detected only once. The ten largest clones capture 4.5% to 7.5% of the sample. The sequencing input was PBMCs. The source is a woman aged 25 to 39 in good health and CMV-seropositive.

The chain joins TRBV5-4 to TRBJ2-1; TRBD2 aligns across 10 bases. With V trimmed by 1 base and J by 9 bases, 7 bases remained unmatched. Germline CDR1 reads SGHNT; CDR2 reads YYREEE (reference sequence). The CDR3 covers 15 residues. Here the CDR3 DNA reads TGTGCCAGCAGCTTGTCCCTAGCGGGAGTCGGTGAGCAGTTCTTC. Residues: CASSLSLAGVGEQFF.

The chain uses TRBV18 and TRBJ2-7; a weak D match, TRBD1 (6 bases). The CDR3 contains 15 residues. Trimming removed 1 base from V and 3 bases from J, with 13 bases in between. Germline V gene data show CDR1 as KGHSH and CDR2 as LQKENI. In DNA form, the CDR3 reads TGTGCCAGCTCACCACAAAAGGGACAAGTCTACGAGCAGTACTTC. Its translation is CASSPQKGQVYEQYF.

This clone has just a few counts. The rearrangement uses TRBV7-9 and TRBJ1-2; D unresolved. The CDR3 has 17 residues. V dropped 1 base and J dropped 1 base, with 16 bases sitting between them. Germline V gives CDR1 SEHNR, CDR2 FQNEAQ (reference sequence). CDR3 bases: TGTGCCAGCAGCTTAGGCGCGGCAGAGCAAAGTAACTATGGCTACACCTTC. It codes for CASSLGAAEQSNYGYTF.

The V call is TRBV20-1, the J call TRBJ2-7; no definite D call. The CDR3 has 10 residues. V was shortened by 7 bases and J by 6 bases, with 10 bases between the two germline ends. The V gene's germline CDR1 is DFQATT and CDR2 SNEGSKA (reference sequence). CDR3 in DNA: TGCAGTGTCCCGGGTACCGAGCAGTACTTC. Translating it yields CSVPGTEQYF.

The chain has TRBV27 and TRBJ1-2; D perhaps matches TRBD1 (5 bases). The CDR3 totals 12 residues. The germline V gene has CDR1 MNHEY and CDR2 SMNVEV (reference sequence). Trimming stripped 5 bases from V and 8 bases from J, with 12 bases between. The CDR3 is CASSPQGRGYTF. The CDR3 nucleotides read TGTGCCAGCAGTCCGCAGGGTAGAGGCTACACCTTC.

The gene calls are TRBV9 and TRBJ2-3; perhaps TRBD1 as D (7 bases). CDR1 is SGDLS and CDR2 is YYNGEE in the germline V gene. The CDR3 is made up of 16 amino acids. The V end lost 3 bases, the J end lost 3 bases, and 17 bases lay between the germline ends. The CDR3: CASSGRQGGSTDTQYF. Here the CDR3 DNA reads TGTGCCAGCAGCGGACGACAGGGAGGAAGTACAGATACGCAGTATTTT.

This sequence joins TRBV28 and TRBJ1-5; D is ambiguous. With 5 bases removed from V and 0 bases from J, the gap between germline ends came to 11 bases. Looked up from germline, CDR1 is MDHEN and CDR2 is SYDVKM. The CDR3 has 15 amino acids. Written as DNA, the CDR3 is TGTGCCAGCAGTGGTAAGGAGTCTAGCAATCAGCCCCAGCATTTT. This translates into CASSGKESSNQPQHF.

The genes are TRBV5-6 and TRBJ2-3; 9 nucleotides align to TRBD2. This CDR3 has 15 residues. Trimming took 5 bases from V and 1 from J; bases not matched to a gene: 5. Per germline, CDR1 SGHDT and CDR2 YYEEEE. The CDR3 spells CASRGLAGRTDTQYF. DNA for the CDR3: TGTGCCAGCAGGGGCCTAGCGGGACGCACAGATACGCAGTATTTT.

V and J are TRBV23-1 and TRBJ2-2, with 8 bases matching TRBD2. TRBV23-1 falls under the ORF class, with uncertain function. V trimming: 9 bases; J trimming: 3 bases; junction bases outside the gene matches: 15. The CDR3 sequence is 17 residues long. As DNA, the CDR3 is TGCGCCAGTCAGAAGCGGGAGCGCCCCTCCGACACCGGGGAGCTGTTTTTT. This encodes CASQKRERPSDTGELFF.

The chain combines TRBV5-1 with TRBJ1-1, with 7 bases identical to TRBD1. Losses at the gene ends were 0 bases for V and 5 bases for J; bases not matched to a gene: 7. Germline V CDR1 and CDR2: SGHRS, YFSETQ. The CDR3 is made up of 15 amino acids. In DNA form, the CDR3 reads TGCGCCAGCAGCTTGGGACAGGGAGGAGGTACTGAAGCTTTCTTT. Its translation is CASSLGQGGGTEAFF. The variable domain in full, completed from reference TRBV5-1 and TRBJ1-1, reads KAGVTQTPRYLIKTRGQQVTLSCSPISGHRSVSWYQQTPGQGLQFLFEYFSETQRNKGNFPGRFSGRQFSNSRSEMNVSTLELGDSALYLCASSLGQGGGTEAFFGQGTRLTVV.

The V gene is TRBV6-5, the J gene TRBJ2-7, with 8 bases lining up with TRBD1. Germline CDR1 MNHEY, CDR2 SVGAGI. Trimming removed 6 bases from V and 5 bases from J; junction bases left unmatched: 12. The CDR3 length is 15 residues. CDR3: CASRGGQGPSDEQYF. The CDR3 DNA follows: TGTGCCAGCAGGGGCGGACAGGGTCCGTCCGACGAGCAGTACTTC.

The chain links TRBV6-5 to TRBJ1-5; D might be TRBD1 (5 bases). The CDR3 length is 14 residues. Germline-derived CDR1 and CDR2 are MNHEY and SVGAGI. Between the trimmed V and J ends, which lost 8 bases and 5 bases, there was a span of 16 bases. The CDR3 here is CASWGKESYQPQHF. In DNA, the CDR3 is TGTGCCAGCTGGGGCAAGGAAAGTTATCAGCCCCAGCATTTT.

This chain uses TRBV7-2 with TRBJ2-2; TRBD1 matches 7 bases. V was clipped by 5 bases and J by 5 bases; unmatched bases: 8. This CDR3 comprises 15 residues. Germline-derived CDR1 and CDR2 are SGHTA and FQGNSA. Here the CDR3 reads CASSGRQGWTGELFF. Here the CDR3 DNA reads TGTGCCAGCAGCGGCCGACAGGGATGGACCGGGGAGCTGTTTTTT.

The chain couples TRBV7-9 to TRBJ2-1, with TRBD2 matching 8 bases. Germline V gene sequence: CDR1 SEHNR, CDR2 FQNEAQ (reference sequence). V shed 4 bases and J 1 base; nucleotides not matched to a gene: 6. This CDR3 region has 16 residues. DNA for the CDR3: TGTGCCAGCAGCTCGAGGACTAGCCTTTCCTACAATGAGCAGTTCTTC. Translated: CASSSRTSLSYNEQFF.

The chain couples TRBV5-4 to TRBJ2-7; D perhaps matches TRBD2 (5 bases). This CDR3 spans 13 amino acids. V shed 0 bases and J shed 4 bases, with 8 bases lying between them. Germline CDR1 is SGHNT and CDR2 is YYREEE (reference sequence). The CDR3 sequence is CASSLAGRYEQYF. The CDR3 DNA follows: TGTGCCAGCAGCTTGGCGGGGAGATACGAGCAGTACTTC.

The chain recombines TRBV9 with TRBJ1-1; D not resolved. The length of the CDR3 is 12 residues. The V end lost 4 bases, the J end lost 5 bases, and 9 bases lay between the germline ends. The V gene's germline CDR1 is SGDLS and CDR2 YYNGEE. Here the CDR3 reads CASSLAGTEAFF. The CDR3 DNA sequence: TGTGCCAGCAGCCTTGCGGGGACTGAAGCTTTCTTT. Filled out from reference TRBV9 and TRBJ1-1, the complete variable domain reads DSGVTQTPKHLITATGQRVTLRCSPRSGDLSVYWYQQSLDQGLQFLIQYYNGEERAKGNILERFSAQQFPDLHSELNLSSLELGDSALYFCASSLAGTEAFFGQGTRLTVV.

The chain joins TRBV14 to TRBJ1-2; 9 bases are shared with TRBD1. V shed 1 base and J 4 bases; nucleotides not matched to a gene: 4. The CDR3 consists of 15 residues. The germline V gene has CDR1 SGHDN and CDR2 FVKESK. For the CDR3, the DNA is TGTGCCAGCAGCCAAGGCGGGACAGGGACCTATGGCTACACCTTC. It yields the protein CASSQGGTGTYGYTF.

This chain uses TRBV5-6 with TRBJ1-1; the D gene is possibly TRBD1 (6 bases). CDR1 SGHDT and CDR2 YYEEEE come from the germline V gene. The CDR3 sequence is 13 residues long. V was shortened by 4 bases and J by 1 base, with 8 bases between the two germline ends. CDR3 sequence (DNA): TGTGCCAGCAGCCCCAGGGGGAACACTGAAGCTTTCTTT. As protein: CASSPRGNTEAFF.

V gene TRBV6-1 combines with J gene TRBJ2-7; maybe TRBD1 (6 bases). The ends were cut back, 0 bases at V and 3 bases at J, with 9 bases in the middle. The germline V gene encodes CDR1 MNHNS and CDR2 SASEGT. CDR3 length equals 14 residues. The CDR3 DNA reads TGTGCCAGCAGTGAAGCGGGGACACGCTACGAGCAGTACTTC. Encoded protein: CASSEAGTRYEQYF.

The chain employs TRBV7-2 and TRBJ2-2; 14 bases map to TRBD2. Looked up from germline, CDR1 is SGHTA and CDR2 is FQGNSA. The V segment lost 6 bases and the J segment 5 bases; nucleotides outside the gene matches: 8. This CDR3 comprises 17 residues. Here the CDR3 reads CASRTSGGALDTGELFF. CDR3 coding DNA: TGTGCCAGCAGGACTAGCGGGGGGGCCCTCGATACCGGGGAGCTGTTTTTT.

The sample holds a few counts of this clone. The chain is built from TRBV7-2 and TRBJ1-2; TRBD1 is a possible D gene (6 bases). Germline CDR1 SGHTA, CDR2 FQGNSA. The V end was cut by 6 bases, the J end by 2 bases, with 10 bases between. The CDR3 covers 13 residues. CDR3 sequence (DNA): TGTGCCAGCAGGCAAACAGGGAACTATGGCTACACCTTC. The encoded protein is CASRQTGNYGYTF.

There are a few counts of this clone. The rearrangement joins TRBV4-3 to TRBJ2-1, with D tentatively TRBD1 (7 bases). Trimming shortened V by 3 bases and J by 8 bases, and 11 bases separated the two germline ends. This CDR3 is 13 amino acids long. In germline, CDR1 is LGHNA, CDR2 YSLEER. Here the CDR3 reads CASSQPRGDEQFF. The CDR3 DNA is TGCGCCAGCAGCCAGCCCAGGGGGGATGAGCAGTTCTTC.

This chain joins TRBV5-1 and TRBJ1-1, with 7 bases fitting TRBD1. The length of the CDR3 is 18 residues. Unmatched junction bases numbered 12, after V lost 0 bases and J lost 1 base. Germline V gene data show CDR1 as SGHRS and CDR2 as YFSETQ. The CDR3 bases are TGCGCCAGCAGCTTGGGACTGGGCAGGGGGAATAAGAACACTGAAGCTTTCTTT. Translated: CASSLGLGRGNKNTEAFF.

This clone was recorded a few times. This chain joins TRBV5-1 and TRBJ2-2; a weak D match, TRBD1 (6 bases). The CDR3 covers 16 residues. V lost 1 base, J lost 2 bases, and 12 bases lay in between. Germline V gives CDR1 SGHRS, CDR2 YFSETQ. CDR3 DNA: TGCGCCAGCAGCTTGTTAGGGGGTTTAAACACCGGGGAGCTGTTTTTT. Amino acid sequence: CASSLLGGLNTGELFF.

The rearrangement joins TRBV6-5 to TRBJ2-7; 7 bases are a match to TRBD2. With 2 bases clipped from V and 1 base from J, the junction kept 5 bases outside the gene matches. The CDR3 has 15 amino acids. CDR1 is MNHEY and CDR2 is SVGAGI in the germline V gene. The CDR3 DNA reads as TGTGCCAGCAGTTACCCTAGCGGTGCGTCCTACGAGCAGTACTTC. Its translation is CASSYPSGASYEQYF.

The chain links TRBV2 to TRBJ1-1; TRBD1 aligns across 9 bases. The CDR3 extends over 14 amino acids. Unmatched junction bases numbered 3, after V lost 4 bases and J lost 3 bases. Germline V gene lookup returns CDR1 SNHLY and CDR2 FYNNEI. The CDR3 spells CASSVGTGYTEAFF. CDR3 nucleotide sequence: TGTGCCAGCAGTGTCGGGACAGGGTACACTGAAGCTTTCTTT.

A word on this clone: In the same sample, other DNA sequences code for this CDR3. The chain uses TRBV2 and TRBJ2-1, with D unclear. The V end lost 7 bases, the J end lost 0 bases, and 7 bases lay between the germline ends. CDR1 and CDR2 from the germline V gene are SNHLY and FYNNEI. The CDR3 runs to 13 residues. CDR3 in DNA: TGTGCCAGCACACCGAGCTCCTACAATGAGCAGTTCTTC. Its protein product is CASTPSSYNEQFF.

The chain uses TRBV23-1 and TRBJ2-5, with 9 bases matching TRBD1. TRBV23-1 is assigned to the ORF class and has an uncertain function. This CDR3 has 17 amino acids. V was clipped by 3 bases and J by 1 base; unmatched bases: 9. The DNA for the CDR3 is TGCGCCAGCAGTCAGTCCGGGACAGGGCGTCTCCAAGAGACCCAGTACTTC. It codes for CASSQSGTGRLQETQYF.

The J gene is TRBJ2-3, the V gene TRBV6-1; 14 bases are shared with TRBD2. Looked up from germline, CDR1 is MNHNS and CDR2 is SASEGT. Losses at the gene ends were 4 bases for V and 0 bases for J; bases not matched to a gene: 9. The CDR3 extends over 19 amino acids. CDR3 sequence: CASSGGGLAGALSTDTQYF. The DNA for the CDR3 is TGTGCCAGCAGTGGGGGGGGACTAGCGGGAGCCCTTAGCACAGATACGCAGTATTTT.